Below, 13 T cell receptor beta chains from the same sample are listed, as sequenced in a study of metastatic and nonmetastatic thyroid tumors. MiXCR reprocessed the PCR reads for TCRdb. The data hold 15,000 to 20,000 clones, with roughly 22% observed a single time. No treatment had been given to any patient before thyroid surgery. Sequencing was performed on adjacent normal tissue. All receptors come from a female donor with papillary thyroid cancer or a benign thyroid nodule (not recorded which). Some clones in this sample may be carry-over from other donors' samples.

The sample holds many counts of this clone. CDR3 sequence: CASSLTAEQYF. The CDR3 DNA sequence: TGTGCCAGCAGCCTCACGGCGGAGCAGTACTTC. This chain connects TRBV12-3 or TRBV12-4 to TRBJ2-7; the D is unclear. This CDR3 region has 11 residues. V gave up 6 bases and J gave up 7 bases, with 10 bases separating them.

Only a few counts were recorded for this clone. The chain joins TRBV20-1 to TRBJ2-1; TRBD2 agrees at 10 bases. V lost 3 bases, J lost 6 bases, and 8 bases stayed unmatched. The CDR3 is made up of 15 amino acids. Germline values: CDR1 DFQATT, CDR2 SNEGSKA (reference sequence). The CDR3 nucleotides are TGCAGTGCTAGTCCCAGCGGGAGGGAGGTCAATGAGCAGTTCTTC. Translated, it gives CSASPSGREVNEQFF.

This clone was counted only a few times. The V gene is TRBV20-1, the J gene TRBJ1-1; D is perhaps TRBD1 (5 bases). The CDR3 covers 14 residues. V lost 3 bases and J lost 2, with 13 bases in between. The germline V gene has CDR1 DFQATT and CDR2 SNEGSKA (reference sequence). The CDR3 DNA reads as TGCAGTGCTAGCAGGGTAGATGGCAACACTGAAGCTTTCTTT. Residues: CSASRVDGNTEAFF.

This clone was counted a few times. Other DNA sequences in this specimen translate into the identical CDR3. The V call is TRBV7-9, the J call TRBJ2-7; 7 nucleotides align to TRBD2. Looked up from germline, CDR1 is SEHNR and CDR2 is FQNEAQ (reference sequence). Losses at the gene ends were 4 bases for V and 5 bases for J; bases not matched to a gene: 5. This CDR3 contains 13 residues. This CDR3 reads CASSSLATHEQYF. DNA for the CDR3: TGTGCCAGCAGCTCACTAGCGACCCACGAGCAGTACTTC.

Relative to its sample, this clone is large (0.1 to 1%). The J gene is TRBJ2-4, the V gene TRBV6-2 or TRBV6-3; TRBD2 matches 9 bases. V lost 6 bases and J lost 9; bases outside the gene matches: 9. The CDR3 consists of 14 residues. Germline CDR1 reads MNHEY; CDR2 reads SVGEGT. Here the CDR3 reads CASSLSSRGGIQYF. The CDR3 nucleotides are TGTGCCAGCAGCCTTTCATCGCGGGGGGGCATTCAGTACTTC.

This clone was found a few times. The chain has TRBV6-1 and TRBJ2-1; D is ambiguous. In germline, CDR1 is MNHNS, CDR2 SASEGT. Trimming shortened V by 11 bases and J by 8 bases, and 19 bases separated the two germline ends. The CDR3 sequence is 13 residues long. The CDR3 DNA follows: TGTGCCGCAGCTGATACAAGTGGCCATGAGCAGTTCTTC. It is translated as CAAADTSGHEQFF.

The sample holds a few counts of this clone. V usage is TRBV10-3 and J usage is TRBJ2-2, with 10 bases lining up with TRBD2. V shed 4 bases and J 4 bases; nucleotides not matched to a gene: 3. This CDR3 is 15 amino acids long. Germline V gene sequence: CDR1 ENHRY, CDR2 SYGVKD. CDR3 in DNA: TGTGCCATCAGTGTGTTAGCGGGAGGCACCGGGGAGCTGTTTTTT. This translates into CAISVLAGGTGELFF.

This rearrangement joins TRBV10-2 to TRBJ1-3; D is unresolved. There are 13 residues in the CDR3. The germline V and J ends were trimmed by 0 bases and 4 bases, with 4 bases remaining between them. The germline V gene has CDR1 WSHSY and CDR2 SAAADI. CDR3 loop: CASSESRGNTIYF. CDR3 nucleotides: TGCGCCAGCAGTGAGTCACGAGGAAACACCATATATTTT.

Comments on this clone: A much larger clone lies one base from this, so it may be a read error. Likely a read error: the CDR3 ends without its conserved phenylalanine or tryptophan. The chain employs TRBV20-1 and TRBJ2-2, with D uncertain. The V end lost 0 bases, the J end lost 2 bases, and 1 base lay between the germline ends. In germline, CDR1 is DFQATT, CDR2 SNEGSKA (reference sequence). The CDR3 runs to 12 residues. CDR3 bases: TGCAGTGCTAGAGATAACACCGGGGAGCTGTTTTCT. Its protein product is CSARDNTGELFS.

This clone appeared a few times. V and J are TRBV28 and TRBJ2-7; 12 nucleotides line up with TRBD1. Looked up from germline, CDR1 is MDHEN and CDR2 is SYDVKM. The CDR3 sequence is 15 residues long. The V segment lost 5 bases and the J segment 5 bases; nucleotides outside the gene matches: 7. CDR3 region: CASSPPGQGADEQYF. As DNA, the CDR3 is TGTGCCAGCAGTCCCCCGGGACAGGGGGCGGACGAGCAGTACTTC.

V usage is TRBV27 and J usage is TRBJ2-2; maybe TRBD2 (7 bases). Germline-derived CDR1 and CDR2 are MNHEY and SMNVEV (reference sequence). V was cut by 9 bases and J by 0 bases, with 14 bases left in between. The CDR3 consists of 15 residues. The CDR3: CARTFGGPNTGELFF. The DNA of the CDR3 is TGTGCCAGGACCTTCGGGGGGCCGAACACCGGGGAGCTGTTTTTT.

This clone showed up many times. J is TRBJ1-2 and V is TRBV5-4; no definite D call. The V and J ends lost 1 base and 3 bases respectively, with 1 base between them. Germline V gene sequence: CDR1 SGHNT, CDR2 YYREEE (reference sequence). The CDR3 has 11 residues. The CDR3 reads CASSLYYGYTF. The DNA for the CDR3 is TGTGCCAGCAGCTTGTACTATGGCTACACCTTC.

This clone has a handful of counts. The chain recombines TRBV2 with TRBJ2-7, with 8 bases lining up with TRBD2. Germline assignment: CDR1 SNHLY and CDR2 FYNNEI. With 7 bases clipped from V and 4 bases from J, the junction kept 6 bases outside the gene matches. There are 13 residues in the CDR3. CDR3 region: CASMGLAGYEQYF. The CDR3, as DNA: TGTGCCAGCATGGGGCTAGCGGGTTACGAGCAGTACTTC.